Shown below are 18 T cell receptor beta chains from a single sample sequenced in a study of blood T cell repertoires in COVID-19. The repertoire was sequenced with immunoSEQ multiplex PCR; TCRdb's copy has only in-frame clones and lacks some. The table includes just over 300,000 clones, around 89% detected once. The sequencing input was PBMCs or T cells enriched from blood (not recorded which). These receptors all come from a woman aged 18-29 years with acute COVID-19.

V usage is TRBV6-5 and J usage is TRBJ2-7; TRBD2 agrees at 8 bases. V shed 6 bases, J shed 2 bases, and the junction held 6 bases outside the gene matches. This CDR3 contains 14 residues. Germline V CDR1 and CDR2: MNHEY, SVGAGI. CDR3 DNA: TGTGCCAGCAGCTTCGAGCGGGGGCCCTACGAGCAGTACTTC. Translating it yields CASSFERGPYEQYF.

The chain links TRBV18 to TRBJ1-5; 7 bases line up with TRBD1. This CDR3 contains 15 residues. V lost 6 bases to trimming and J lost 6 bases; unmatched junction nucleotides: 11. Germline-derived CDR1 and CDR2 are KGHSH and LQKENI. The CDR3 sequence: CASSLGGGEGQPQHF. CDR3 bases: TGTGCCAGCTCCCTTGGAGGGGGCGAGGGTCAGCCCCAGCATTTT.

The chain carries TRBV5-1 and TRBJ1-2, with D unresolved. Germline V gene sequence: CDR1 SGHRS, CDR2 YFSETQ. V lost 0 bases and J 3 bases, leaving 6 bases between the germline ends. The length of the CDR3 is 13 residues. The CDR3 is CASSLGGDYGYTF. In DNA, the CDR3 is TGCGCCAGCAGCTTGGGGGGAGACTATGGCTACACCTTC.

This clone has just a few counts. V and J are TRBV6-6 and TRBJ2-2, with 9 bases aligning to TRBD1. Trimming at V came to 4 bases and at J to 4 bases, leaving 7 bases not matched to a gene. The CDR3 runs to 16 residues. Per germline, CDR1 MNHNY and CDR2 SVGAGI (reference sequence). The CDR3 loop is CASSSPGQGSTGELFF. CDR3 nucleotide sequence: TGTGCCAGCAGTTCTCCGGGACAGGGAAGCACCGGGGAGCTGTTTTTT.

The chain carries TRBV27 and TRBJ2-1; 13 bases are shared with TRBD2. This CDR3 comprises 15 residues. V dropped 6 bases and J dropped 14; count of bases not matched to a gene: 13. CDR1 is MNHEY and CDR2 is SMNVEV in the germline V gene (reference sequence). CDR3 DNA sequence: TGTGCCAGCAGCCTGGGACTAGCGGGAAACAATCAGGAGTTCTTC. Its translation: CASSLGLAGNNQEFF.

V and J are TRBV19 and TRBJ2-6; no reliable D call. Trimming removed 2 bases from V and 4 bases from J, with 9 bases in between. CDR3 length: 15 residues. The V gene's germline CDR1 is LNHDA and CDR2 SQIVND (reference sequence). The CDR3 loop reads CASSITVLGANVLTF. Here the CDR3 DNA reads TGTGCCAGTAGTATAACGGTCCTCGGGGCCAACGTCCTGACTTTC.

This chain links TRBV18 with TRBJ2-1, with 9 positions matching TRBD1. V lost 3 bases and J lost 9; bases outside the gene matches: 9. Germline loops: CDR1 KGHSH, CDR2 LQKENI. This CDR3 is built from 15 residues. For the CDR3, the DNA is TGTGCCAGCTCACCCACCCGGGACAGGGTTATTGAGCAGTTCTTC. Translated, it gives CASSPTRDRVIEQFF.

This chain links TRBV6-4 with TRBJ2-1; 10 nucleotides agree with TRBD1. Looked up from germline, CDR1 is MRHNA and CDR2 is SNTAGT. The CDR3 runs 16 residues. V shed 7 bases, J shed 0 bases, and the junction held 6 bases outside the gene matches. The CDR3 protein is CASKGTGETSYNEQFF. CDR3 nucleotide sequence: TGTGCCAGCAAAGGGACAGGGGAGACCTCCTACAATGAGCAGTTCTTC.

This chain uses TRBV6-5 with TRBJ1-1; D remains unclear. Trimming pared 2 bases from V and 0 bases from J, leaving 4 bases between. The V gene's germline CDR1 is MNHEY and CDR2 SVGAGI. The CDR3 spans 13 residues. The CDR3 DNA reads TGTGCCAGCAGTTACAACATGAACACTGAAGCTTTCTTT. It yields the protein CASSYNMNTEAFF.

The chain joins TRBV5-1 to TRBJ1-2; 7 bases map to TRBD1. Germline V CDR1 and CDR2: SGHRS, YFSETQ. CDR3 length equals 17 residues. The trim removed 2 bases at V and 1 base at J, leaving 11 bases unmatched. CDR3 sequence reads: CASSLGDRAGFNYGYTF. The CDR3 nucleotides are TGCGCCAGCAGCTTAGGCGACAGGGCGGGTTTTAACTATGGCTACACCTTC.

The chain recombines TRBV27 with TRBJ2-1; TRBD1 is a possible D gene (6 bases). V was pared by 2 bases and J by 0 bases, with 11 bases between. Per germline, CDR1 MNHEY and CDR2 SMNVEV (reference sequence). CDR3 length: 16 amino acids. The CDR3 loop reads CASSLVRGSSYNEQFF. In nucleotides, the CDR3 is TGTGCCAGCAGTTTAGTCAGGGGAAGCTCCTACAATGAGCAGTTCTTC.

V usage is TRBV5-1 and J usage is TRBJ2-1; D is perhaps TRBD2 (6 bases). CDR1 is SGHRS and CDR2 is YFSETQ in the germline V gene. V dropped 5 bases and J dropped 4 bases, with 10 bases sitting between them. This CDR3 is built from 13 residues. Here the CDR3 reads CASRAGGYNEQFF. In nucleotides, the CDR3 is TGCGCCAGCAGGGCCGGAGGGTACAATGAGCAGTTCTTC.

V and J are TRBV7-3 and TRBJ2-3; TRBD2 matches at 13 bases. The CDR3 covers 15 residues. V shed 6 bases, J shed 6 bases, and the junction held 6 bases outside the gene matches. In germline, CDR1 is SGHTA, CDR2 FQGTGA. DNA for the CDR3: TGTGCCAGCAGTCCGGGACTAGCGGGATCGGATACGCAGTATTTT. Translated, it gives CASSPGLAGSDTQYF. The variable domain in full, with the rest retrieved from reference TRBV7-3 and TRBJ2-3, is GAGVSQTPSNKVTEKGKYVELRCDPISGHTALYWYRQSLGQGPEFLIYFQGTGAADDSGLPNDRFFAVRPEGSVSTLKIQRTERGDSAVYLCASSPGLAGSDTQYFGPGTRLTVL.

V is TRBV14 and J is TRBJ1-5, with unresolved D. The ends were cut back, 0 bases at V and 7 bases at J, with 7 bases in the middle. The CDR3 sequence is 13 residues long. Per the germline V gene, CDR1 is SGHDN and CDR2 is FVKESK. The CDR3 coding sequence is TGTGCCAGCAGCCAAGATCCCCGGCAGCCCCAGCATTTT. Protein product: CASSQDPRQPQHF.

The chain uses TRBV18 and TRBJ2-7, with a possible D match to TRBD1 (5 bases). The ends were cut back, 6 bases at V and 2 bases at J, with 23 bases in the middle. The CDR3 covers 17 residues. CDR1 and CDR2 (germline): KGHSH, LQKENI. The CDR3 DNA reads TGTGCCAGCTCTCCAAACGCAGGGCAGCTTCCCACCTACGAGCAGTACTTC. Translating gives CASSPNAGQLPTYEQYF.

The CDR3 sequence is CASRLTGNTEAFF. The CDR3 coding sequence is TGTGCCAGCAGGTTAACAGGGAACACTGAAGCTTTCTTT. The rearrangement joins TRBV7-2 to TRBJ1-1, with D possibly being TRBD1 (5 bases). Germline V lookup: CDR1 SGHTA, CDR2 FQGNSA. V was cut by 6 bases and J by 1 base, with 9 bases left in between. CDR3 length equals 13 residues. The full variable domain, with the rest looked up from reference TRBV7-2 and TRBJ1-1, is GAGVSQSPSNKVTEKGKDVELRCDPISGHTALYWYRQSLGQGLEFLIYFQGNSAPDKSGLPSDRFSAERTGGSVSTLTIQRTQQEDSAVYLCASRLTGNTEAFFGQGTRLTVV.

Only one count was recorded for this clone. This chain links TRBV27 with TRBJ2-7; 11 bases map to TRBD2. The CDR3 spans 15 residues. Germline-derived CDR1 and CDR2 are MNHEY and SMNVEV (reference sequence). The V segment lost 6 bases and the J segment 3 bases; nucleotides outside the gene matches: 7. The CDR3 DNA is TGTGCCAGCAGACAAACTAGCGGGGGTTTCTACGAGCAGTACTTC. It codes for CASRQTSGGFYEQYF.

The chain has TRBV9 and TRBJ2-1; D is perhaps TRBD2 (6 bases). Trimming removed 0 bases at V and 8 bases at J, with 21 bases between. The CDR3 totals 17 residues. Germline V gives CDR1 SGDLS, CDR2 YYNGEE. The CDR3: CASSVGWGEPTHDEQFF. In DNA, the CDR3 is TGTGCCAGCAGCGTAGGTTGGGGGGAACCAACGCACGATGAGCAGTTCTTC.